These 32 T cell receptor beta chains share one sample of origin, sequenced in a study of monozygotic twins with inflammatory bowel disease. Using the 5' RACE reads, TCRdb records one entry per CDR3 protein without DNA. Across more than 300,000 distinct CDR3 sequences, the top ten clones capture approximately 2.8% of the sample. Sequencing input: blood. The source of these receptors is a human donor with ulcerative colitis or Crohn's disease, or a healthy co-twin of an affected twin (not recorded which).

The V and J genes are TRBV7-3 and TRBJ2-2; checking the TCRdb D call of TRBD1 is not possible without DNA. CDR3 length: 15 residues. CDR1 SGHTA and CDR2 FQGTGA come from the germline V gene. CDR3 amino acids: CASSLMGQGTGELFF.

The rearrangement links TRBV5-4 to TRBJ2-3; TCRdb gives TRBD2 as the D gene, but with no DNA this cannot be confirmed. This CDR3 has 13 amino acids. Looked up from germline, CDR1 is SGHNT and CDR2 is YYREEE (reference sequence). The CDR3 reads CASSLRTGDTQYF.

The rearrangement links TRBV5-4 to TRBJ2-3; TCRdb's assignment of TRBD2 cannot be checked, as there is no DNA. The CDR3 is made up of 17 amino acids. In germline, CDR1 is SGHNT, CDR2 YYREEE (reference sequence). The CDR3 loop reads CASSWTSGGSWADTQYF.

The chain carries TRBV4-2 and TRBJ2-7. Germline lookup yields CDR1 LGHNA and CDR2 YNFKEQ. The CDR3 has 12 residues. The chain's CDR3 is CASKAGSYEQYF.

This chain uses TRBV18 with TRBJ1-1. This CDR3 comprises 13 residues. Germline-derived CDR1 and CDR2 are KGHSH and LQKENI. This CDR3 reads CASSPLVNTEAFF.

The V call is TRBV4-3, the J call TRBJ2-2; TCRdb indicates TRBD1, and absent DNA this call remains unverified. The CDR3 consists of 16 residues. Germline CDR1 is LGHNA and CDR2 is YSLEER. CDR3 loop: CASSQYRGSSTGELFF.

The V and J genes are TRBV28 and TRBJ2-5; the TRBD1 assignment by TCRdb is unverifiable without DNA. Germline V gene data show CDR1 as MDHEN and CDR2 as SYDVKM. The CDR3 length is 12 residues. The CDR3 protein is CATMTVQETQYF.

CDR3 amino acids: CASSPRHSGANVLTF. V usage is TRBV18 and J usage is TRBJ2-6. Germline values: CDR1 KGHSH, CDR2 LQKENI. This CDR3 comprises 15 residues.

This chain links TRBV20-1 with TRBJ2-7; TCRdb designates TRBD1, a call that cannot be tested without DNA. This CDR3 region has 13 residues. Germline V lookup: CDR1 DFQATT, CDR2 SNEGSKA (reference sequence). Here the CDR3 reads CSVPQGISYEQYF.

The chain couples TRBV4-3 to TRBJ2-7. The CDR3 length is 15 residues. Germline V gene data show CDR1 as LGHNA and CDR2 as YSLEER. The CDR3 is CASSQDLQTTYEQYF.

V usage is TRBV20-1 and J usage is TRBJ1-1; the TRBD1 assignment by TCRdb is unverifiable without DNA. The CDR3 length is 15 residues. Germline CDR1 reads DFQATT; CDR2 reads SNEGSKA (reference sequence). The CDR3 spells CSARGSGAGRTEAFF.

The V gene is TRBV18, the J gene TRBJ1-1; checking the TCRdb D call of TRBD1 is not possible without DNA. Germline V CDR1 and CDR2: KGHSH, LQKENI. The CDR3 has 16 residues. CDR3 sequence: CASSPGAGPIPEGAFF.

The genes are TRBV6-5 and TRBJ2-5. The CDR3 contains 15 residues. CDR1 is MNHEY, CDR2 SVGAGI, per germline. The CDR3 region is CASSYLRTSQETQYF.

The chain has TRBV4-3 and TRBJ2-3; no DNA is available, so the TRBD1 call from TCRdb remains unchecked. Germline CDR1 LGHNA, CDR2 YSLEER. The CDR3 runs to 16 residues. This CDR3 reads CASSFLGTGGTDTQYF.

The chain employs TRBV5-1 and TRBJ2-5; TCRdb names TRBD2, which stays unverified in the absence of DNA. The CDR3 is made up of 17 amino acids. Germline CDR1 SGHRS, CDR2 YFSETQ. Here the CDR3 reads CASSLHSGTSGEETQYF.

The chain recombines TRBV6-2 or TRBV6-3 with TRBJ1-5; TCRdb's D call, TRBD1, is unchecked because there is no DNA. CDR1 is MNHEY, CDR2 SVGEGT, per germline. The CDR3 consists of 15 residues. CDR3 protein: CASSLLGGVNQPQHF.

V usage is TRBV19 and J usage is TRBJ1-4; the TCRdb D gene call, TRBD1, has no DNA to confirm it. The CDR3 contains 14 residues. Germline CDR1 LNHDA, CDR2 SQIVND (reference sequence). The chain's CDR3 is CASSRTELNEKLFF.

This chain connects TRBV27 to TRBJ2-1. Germline V gene data show CDR1 as MNHEY and CDR2 as SMNVEV (reference sequence). The CDR3 has 13 amino acids. CDR3 residues: CASSSDGYNEQFF.

The chain has TRBV24-1 and TRBJ2-2; TCRdb gives TRBD1 as the D gene, but with no DNA this cannot be confirmed. Germline-derived CDR1 and CDR2 are KGHDR and SFDVKD. This CDR3 comprises 14 residues. CDR3: CARYRGTNTGELFF.

The rearrangement joins TRBV7-9 to TRBJ2-7; the TCRdb call, TRBD1, lacks DNA for checking. The CDR3 contains 13 residues. Germline CDR1 and CDR2: SEHNR and FQNEAQ (reference sequence). The CDR3 spells CASSPTGGSEQYF.

The CDR3 region is CASSAPEDGLSTYEQYF. V is TRBV7-9 and J is TRBJ2-7; TCRdb's D call, TRBD1, is unchecked because there is no DNA. This CDR3 comprises 17 residues. From germline, CDR1 is SEHNR and CDR2 FQNEAQ (reference sequence).

The chain combines TRBV28 with TRBJ2-7. CDR3 size: 12 residues. Germline loops: CDR1 MDHEN, CDR2 SYDVKM. This chain's CDR3 is CASSGTYYEQYF.

The genes are TRBV2 and TRBJ2-7; TCRdb lists TRBD1, though no DNA is available to test this call. The CDR3 loop spans 15 amino acids. Germline loops: CDR1 SNHLY, CDR2 FYNNEI. This CDR3 is CASSFQGVDPYEQYF. The full variable domain, with the rest looked up from reference TRBV2 and TRBJ2-7, is EPEVTQTPSHQVTQMGQEVILRCVPISNHLYFYWYRQILGQKVEFLVSFYNNEISEKSEIFDDQFSVERPDGSNFTLKIRSTKLEDSAMYFCASSFQGVDPYEQYFGPGTRLTVT.

The V call is TRBV19, the J call TRBJ2-2; TCRdb's D call of TRBD1 is untestable without DNA. The V gene's germline CDR1 is LNHDA and CDR2 SQIVND (reference sequence). The CDR3 length is 15 residues. The CDR3 spells CASSSSQGVMGELFF.

The V and J genes are TRBV5-1 and TRBJ1-1. Looked up from germline, CDR1 is SGHRS and CDR2 is YFSETQ. The CDR3 covers 15 residues. CDR3 in amino acids: CASSLEAGRNTEAFF.

The V gene is TRBV7-2, the J gene TRBJ2-5; the TRBD1 assignment by TCRdb is unverifiable without DNA. The length of the CDR3 is 15 residues. The V gene's germline CDR1 is SGHTA and CDR2 FQGNSA. CDR3 loop: CASSSRGRLQETQYF.

The CDR3 here is CSARVTEGNTEAFF. The V gene is TRBV20-1, the J gene TRBJ1-1. CDR1 and CDR2 from the germline V gene are DFQATT and SNEGSKA (reference sequence). This CDR3 spans 14 amino acids.

The rearrangement links TRBV7-7 to TRBJ2-3; there is no DNA to check the TCRdb D call of TRBD1. This CDR3 contains 12 residues. Per the germline V gene, CDR1 is SSHAT and CDR2 is FNYEAQ (reference sequence). The CDR3 sequence is CASSFRADTQYF.

The J gene is TRBJ2-2, the V gene TRBV18; without DNA, the TCRdb call of TRBD1 cannot be checked. From germline, CDR1 is KGHSH and CDR2 LQKENI. The CDR3 extends over 15 amino acids. The CDR3 loop is CASSPIQGNTGELFF.

The chain's CDR3 is CASSFLRDSFTQYF. The rearrangement uses TRBV12-3 or TRBV12-4 and TRBJ2-3. The CDR3 consists of 14 residues.

The chain is built from TRBV27 and TRBJ2-7; lacking DNA, the TRBD1 call made by TCRdb goes unchecked. The CDR3 runs 14 residues. The V gene's germline CDR1 is MNHEY and CDR2 SMNVEV (reference sequence). The CDR3 is CASTNRGDPAEQYF.

The rearrangement links TRBV16 to TRBJ1-6; TCRdb gives TRBD1 as the D gene, but with no DNA this cannot be confirmed. The CDR3 length is 15 residues. The germline CDR1 and CDR2 sequences are KGHSY and FQNENV. The CDR3 is CASSQSNRGDSPLHF.